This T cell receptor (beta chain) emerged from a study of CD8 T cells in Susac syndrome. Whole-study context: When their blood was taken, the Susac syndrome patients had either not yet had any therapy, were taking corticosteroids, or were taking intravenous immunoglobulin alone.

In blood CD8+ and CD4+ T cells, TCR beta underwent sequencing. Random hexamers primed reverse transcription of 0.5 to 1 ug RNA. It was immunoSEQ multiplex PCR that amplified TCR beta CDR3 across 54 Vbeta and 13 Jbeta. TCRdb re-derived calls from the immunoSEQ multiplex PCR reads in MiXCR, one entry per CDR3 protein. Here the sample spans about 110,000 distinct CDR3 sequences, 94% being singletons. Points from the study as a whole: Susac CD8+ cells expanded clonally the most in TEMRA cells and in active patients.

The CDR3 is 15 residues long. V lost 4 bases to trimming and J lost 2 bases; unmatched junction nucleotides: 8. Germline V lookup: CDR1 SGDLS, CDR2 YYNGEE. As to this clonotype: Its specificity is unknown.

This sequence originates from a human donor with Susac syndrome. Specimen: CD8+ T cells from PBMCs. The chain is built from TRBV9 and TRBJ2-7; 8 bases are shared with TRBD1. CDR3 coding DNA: TGTGCCAGCAGCCCCGGACAGGGTGGGGCCTACGAGCAGTACTTC. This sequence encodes CASSPGQGGAYEQYF.